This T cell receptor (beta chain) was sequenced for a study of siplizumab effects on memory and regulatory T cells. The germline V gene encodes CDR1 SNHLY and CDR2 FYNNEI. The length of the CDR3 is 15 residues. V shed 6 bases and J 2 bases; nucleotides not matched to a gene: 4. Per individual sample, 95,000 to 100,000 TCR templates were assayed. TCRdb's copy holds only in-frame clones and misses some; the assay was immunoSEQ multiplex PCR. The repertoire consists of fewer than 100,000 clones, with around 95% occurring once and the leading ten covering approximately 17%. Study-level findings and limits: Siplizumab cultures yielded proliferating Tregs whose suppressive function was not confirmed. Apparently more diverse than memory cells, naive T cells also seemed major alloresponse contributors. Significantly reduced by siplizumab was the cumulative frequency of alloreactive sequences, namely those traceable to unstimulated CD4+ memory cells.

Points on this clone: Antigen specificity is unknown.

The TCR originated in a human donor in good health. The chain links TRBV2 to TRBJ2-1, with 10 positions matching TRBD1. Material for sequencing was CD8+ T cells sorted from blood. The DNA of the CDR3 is TGTGCCAGCAGGGCAGGACAGGGGGCCTACAATGAGCAGTTCTTC. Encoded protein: CASRAGQGAYNEQFF.